Shown below are 7 T cell receptor beta chains from a single sample sequenced in a study of blood T cell repertoires in COVID-19. Profiling relied on immunoSEQ multiplex PCR, and the TCRdb table lists in-frame clones only, not all of them. The sample lists approximately 120,000 clones; over 75% were seen once. The specimen sequenced was peripheral blood. The source of these receptors is a man aged 45 to 65 with acute or convalescent COVID-19.

This chain uses TRBV18 with TRBJ2-5; 14 positions agree with TRBD2. The trim removed 3 bases at V and 5 bases at J, leaving 8 bases unmatched. The CDR3 runs 17 residues. Germline assignment: CDR1 KGHSH and CDR2 LQKENI. The CDR3 spells CASSPGTSGSVRETQYF. The CDR3, as DNA: TGTGCCAGCTCACCGGGGACTAGCGGGAGCGTACGGGAGACCCAGTACTTC.

As for this clone: The junction shows a germline mismatch at one end, possibly a read error. The rearrangement joins TRBV6-5 to TRBJ1-3; no firm D call. Germline CDR1 MNHEY, CDR2 SVGAGI. The CDR3 spans 14 residues. The CDR3 is CASSYSGVGDTIYF. The CDR3 nucleotides read TGTGCCAGCAGTTACTCCGGGGTTGGAGACACCATATATTTT.

Regarding this clone: Other DNA sequences in this specimen translate into the identical CDR3. The gene calls are TRBV6-5 and TRBJ1-1, with TRBD1 as a possible D gene (5 bases). Trimming removed 0 bases from V and 1 base from J, with 6 bases in between. The CDR3 spans 14 residues. The germline V gene has CDR1 MNHEY and CDR2 SVGAGI. DNA of the CDR3: TGTGCCAGCAGTTACTCGCAGGGGAACACTGAAGCTTTCTTT. Protein product: CASSYSQGNTEAFF.

The V and J genes are TRBV6-6 and TRBJ1-2; 7 positions match TRBD1. With V trimmed by 5 bases and J by 4 bases, 19 bases remained unmatched. The CDR3 is made up of 18 amino acids. Per germline, CDR1 MNHNY and CDR2 SVGAGI (reference sequence). The CDR3 nucleotides read TGTGCCAGCAGTCCCAGGTCCCCGGGACAGACACTTCTCTATGGCTACACCTTC. It is translated as CASSPRSPGQTLLYGYTF.

The chain is built from TRBV19 and TRBJ1-2; 9 nucleotides align to TRBD1. This CDR3 is 14 amino acids long. Germline V gene lookup returns CDR1 LNHDA and CDR2 SQIVND (reference sequence). After removal of 5 bases from V and 8 bases from J, the junction contained 9 bases not matched to a gene. In nucleotides, the CDR3 is TGTGCCAGTAGTGCGGGACAGGGATCGGGGGGCTACACCTTC. Amino acids: CASSAGQGSGGYTF. Full variable domain (rest looked up from reference TRBV19 and TRBJ1-2): DGGITQSPKYLFRKEGQNVTLSCEQNLNHDAMYWYRQDPGQGLRLIYYSQIVNDFQKGDIAEGYSVSREKKESFPLTVTSAQKNPTAFYLCASSAGQGSGGYTFGSGTRLTVV.

V gene TRBV30 combines with J gene TRBJ2-1; D remains ambiguous. Germline CDR1 and CDR2: GTSNPN and SVGIG (reference sequence). Trimming shortened V by 0 bases and J by 5 bases, and 5 bases separated the two germline ends. This CDR3 has 12 amino acids. DNA for the CDR3: TGTGCCTGGAGTGTACGAGACAATGAGCAGTTCTTC. Translating gives CAWSVRDNEQFF.

A note on this clone: The sample contains more than one DNA sequence encoding this CDR3. CDR3 sequence (DNA): TGTGCCAGCTCACCAGGAGGGAATCAGCCCCAGCATTTT. Residues: CASSPGGNQPQHF. V is TRBV18 and J is TRBJ1-5; D remains ambiguous. The CDR3 loop spans 13 amino acids. V lost 2 bases, J lost 4 bases, and 6 bases lay in between. Per the germline V gene, CDR1 is KGHSH and CDR2 is LQKENI.